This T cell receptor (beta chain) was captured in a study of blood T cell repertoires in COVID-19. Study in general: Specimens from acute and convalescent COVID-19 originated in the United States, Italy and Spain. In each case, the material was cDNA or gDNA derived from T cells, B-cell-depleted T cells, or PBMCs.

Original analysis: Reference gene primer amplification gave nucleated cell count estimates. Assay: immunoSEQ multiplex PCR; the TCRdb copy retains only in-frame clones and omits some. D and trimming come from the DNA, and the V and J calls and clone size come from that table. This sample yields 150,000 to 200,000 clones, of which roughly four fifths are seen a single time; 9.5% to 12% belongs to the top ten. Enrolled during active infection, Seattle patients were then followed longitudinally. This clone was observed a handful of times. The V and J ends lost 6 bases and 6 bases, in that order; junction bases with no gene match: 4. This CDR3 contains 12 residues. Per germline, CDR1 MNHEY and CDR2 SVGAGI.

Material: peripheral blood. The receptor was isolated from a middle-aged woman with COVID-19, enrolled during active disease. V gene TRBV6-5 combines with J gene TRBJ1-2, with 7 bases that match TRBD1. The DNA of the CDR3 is TGTGCCAGCAGCTTGGACAGGAATGGCTACACCTTC. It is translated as CASSLDRNGYTF.